The 22 T cell receptor beta chains below come from one sample, sequenced in a study of molecular identifiers for immune sequencing clone quantification. TCRdb reprocessed the PCR reads via MiXCR and lists one record per CDR3 protein. The sample shows under 600,000 distinct CDR3 sequences, around 25% of them seen only once. The sample taken for sequencing was naive CD8+ T cells from blood, with Jurkat cell RNA spiked in. Noted subset: FACS-sorted CD8+CD4-CCR7+CD45RA+ naive T cells. These receptor sequences come from a human donor in good health. Some libraries in this study had Jurkat cell RNA spiked in.

This clonotype has just a few counts. This rearrangement joins TRBV12-3 or TRBV12-4 to TRBJ1-2; the D is unclear. Trimming pared 3 bases from V and 3 bases from J, leaving 5 bases between. The CDR3 length is 12 residues. The CDR3 here is CASSFVHYGYTF. The CDR3 DNA reads as TGTGCCAGCAGTTTCGTCCACTATGGCTACACCTTC.

This chain links TRBV7-9 with TRBJ2-3, with 12 bases identical to TRBD1. After removal of 5 bases from V and 6 bases from J, the junction contained 9 bases not matched to a gene. The germline V gene has CDR1 SEHNR and CDR2 FQNEAQ (reference sequence). The CDR3 consists of 16 residues. CDR3 sequence reads: CASSLGQGAVVDTQYF. Here the CDR3 DNA reads TGTGCCAGCAGCCTGGGACAGGGGGCAGTAGTGGATACGCAGTATTTT. Combining the CDR3 with reference TRBV7-9 and TRBJ2-3 gives the whole variable domain DTGVSQNPRHKITKRGQNVTFRCDPISEHNRLYWYRQTLGQGPEFLTYFQNEAQLEKSRLLSDRFSAERPKGSFSTLEIQRTEQGDSAMYLCASSLGQGAVVDTQYFGPGTRLTVL.

The V gene is TRBV28, the J gene TRBJ1-5, with no clear D. Trimming removed 4 bases at V and 2 bases at J, with 6 bases between. The germline CDR1 and CDR2 sequences are MDHEN and SYDVKM. This CDR3 spans 13 amino acids. The CDR3 coding sequence is TGTGCCAGCAGTTGGATCGGCAATCAGCCCCAGCATTTT. Translated: CASSWIGNQPQHF.

V and J are TRBV20-1 and TRBJ1-3; D call uncertain. Trimming stripped 3 bases from V and 1 base from J, with 7 bases between. Germline V gives CDR1 DFQATT, CDR2 SNEGSKA (reference sequence). The length of the CDR3 is 13 residues. Here the CDR3 DNA reads TGCAGTGCTAGGGGTAAATCTGGAAACACCATATATTTT. It encodes CSARGKSGNTIYF.

This clonotype was seen ten or more times. The rearrangement joins TRBV5-1 to TRBJ2-3, with 8 bases matching TRBD1. V trimming: 4 bases; J trimming: 0 bases; junction bases outside the gene matches: 7. In germline, CDR1 is SGHRS, CDR2 YFSETQ. This CDR3 region has 16 residues. The DNA of the CDR3 is TGCGCCAGCAGCCTTGGACAGGGAGCGAGCACAGATACGCAGTATTTT. Protein sequence: CASSLGQGASTDTQYF.

Only a few counts were recorded for this clonotype. The V and J genes are TRBV6-5 and TRBJ1-1; unclear D gene. The CDR3 is made up of 11 amino acids. Trimming took off 5 bases at V and 6 bases at J, with 7 bases between the two ends. The germline gives CDR1 MNHEY, CDR2 SVGAGI. In DNA, the CDR3 is TGTGCCAGCAGTAATCAAGCTGAAGCTTTCTTT. This translates into CASSNQAEAFF.

This chain links TRBV15 with TRBJ1-1; D perhaps matches TRBD1 (6 bases). V gave up 6 bases and J gave up 8 bases, with 16 bases separating them. In germline, CDR1 is LNHNV, CDR2 YYDKDF (reference sequence). The CDR3 runs 13 residues. CDR3 nucleotides: TGTGCCACCAGTCAGGGGTGGGGGAGCGAAGCTTTCTTT. Residues: CATSQGWGSEAFF.

This clonotype was seen ten or more times. The CDR3 nucleotides are TGCGCCAGCAGCTTCTTGGGATCCCAAGAGACCCAGTACTTC. Its protein product is CASSFLGSQETQYF. This chain links TRBV5-1 with TRBJ2-5; D unresolved. Germline V gene data show CDR1 as SGHRS and CDR2 as YFSETQ. V lost 2 bases, J lost 1 base, and 9 bases lay in between. The CDR3 totals 14 residues.

The V and J genes are TRBV5-8 and TRBJ2-2, with 12 bases fitting TRBD1. This CDR3 region has 18 residues. Germline V lookup: CDR1 SGHTS, CDR2 YDEGEE. Losses at the gene ends were 3 bases for V and 4 bases for J; bases not matched to a gene: 10. In DNA, the CDR3 is TGTGCCAGCAGCTCCGGGACAGGGGGCGTTCGGGTCACCGGGGAGCTGTTTTTT. Protein product: CASSSGTGGVRVTGELFF.

The genes are TRBV27 and TRBJ1-6; maybe TRBD1 (5 bases). Germline V gene lookup returns CDR1 MNHEY and CDR2 SMNVEV (reference sequence). Between the trimmed V and J ends, which lost 0 bases and 10 bases, there was a span of 7 bases. The CDR3 has 13 amino acids. This CDR3 reads CASSLSGTSPLHF. As DNA, the CDR3 is TGTGCCAGCAGTTTATCAGGGACCTCACCCCTCCACTTT.

This clonotype was counted at least ten times. The chain uses TRBV21-1 and TRBJ2-7; the tabulated D call, TRBD1, remains unverified against the DNA. TRBV21-1 is reported as a pseudogene. The CDR3 loop spans 15 amino acids. Here the CDR3 DNA reads TGTGCCAGCACACGTCCGGGACAGAGAGACTACGAGCAGTACTTC. This translates into CASTRPGQRDYEQYF.

This clonotype has a count of ten or more. This chain joins TRBV4-3 and TRBJ1-1, with D perhaps TRBD1 (5 bases). The germline V gene has CDR1 LGHNA and CDR2 YSLEER. This CDR3 has 14 amino acids. Trimming shortened V by 0 bases and J by 4 bases, and 9 bases separated the two germline ends. CDR3 nucleotides: TGCGCCAGCAGCCAAGATCTTGGGGGCACTGAAGCTTTCTTT. This codes for CASSQDLGGTEAFF.

Concerning this clonotype itself: This may be a read error, as it is one base from a much larger clone. The chain is built from TRBV4-3 and TRBJ2-7; unclear D gene. Trimming pared 1 base from V and 2 bases from J, leaving 12 bases between. Germline CDR1 LGHNA, CDR2 YSLEER. The CDR3 spans 15 residues. CDR3 region: CASSQGFGAAYEQYF. The CDR3, as DNA: TGCGCCAGCAGCCAAGGATTTGGAGCCGCCTACGAGCAGTACTTC.

This clonotype was observed a handful of times. This chain joins TRBV5-1 and TRBJ2-1; TRBD2 is a possible D gene (5 bases). V was pared by 1 base and J by 2 bases, with 10 bases between. Per germline, CDR1 SGHRS and CDR2 YFSETQ. The CDR3 length is 15 residues. CDR3 loop: CASSLSTGTYNEQFF. CDR3 nucleotide sequence: TGCGCCAGCAGCTTGAGTACGGGGACCTACAATGAGCAGTTCTTC.

This clonotype occurred a few times. A read error may be the cause here, since a much bigger clone is one base away. The chain uses TRBV7-2 and TRBJ2-7, with TRBD1 matching 7 bases. This CDR3 region has 13 residues. The germline V gene encodes CDR1 SGHTA and CDR2 FQGNSA. CDR3 bases: TGTGCCGGCAGCCCGGACAGGACGAACGAGCAGTACTTC. It codes for CAGSPDRTNEQYF.

A few counts support this clonotype. V and J are TRBV4-2 and TRBJ1-2; D is unclear. V was clipped by 0 bases and J by 3 bases, with 8 bases between them. CDR3 size: 14 residues. Germline V CDR1 and CDR2: LGHNA, YNFKEQ. The CDR3 protein is CASSQDVGYYGYTF. The CDR3 DNA follows: TGTGCCAGCAGCCAAGATGTGGGATACTATGGCTACACCTTC.

This clonotype was detected once. A much larger clone sits a single nucleotide away, making a read error possible. This likely comes from a read error, as the CDR3 has no conserved phenylalanine or tryptophan at its end. The chain joins TRBV5-1 to TRBJ2-3; TRBD2 is a possible D gene (5 bases). The CDR3 totals 14 residues. Germline V lookup: CDR1 SGHRS, CDR2 YFSETQ. V was trimmed by 10 bases and J by 0 bases, leaving 15 bases between them. The CDR3 nucleotides read TGCGCCGGACGAAGAGCGGCTAGCACAGATACGCAGTATTTA. It translates to CAGRRAASTDTQYL.

This chain connects TRBV9 to TRBJ2-3; 12 positions match TRBD2. Germline-derived CDR1 and CDR2 are SGDLS and YYNGEE. This CDR3 has 15 residues. V was pared by 6 bases and J by 5 bases, with 7 bases of the junction left unmatched. CDR3 DNA sequence: TGTGCCAGCACATCTAGCGGGGGGGGCATAGATACGCAGTATTTT. Encoded protein: CASTSSGGGIDTQYF.

This clonotype appeared many times. The rearrangement uses TRBV6-5 and TRBJ1-6; D is possibly TRBD1 (6 bases). Germline CDR1 reads MNHEY; CDR2 reads SVGAGI. The CDR3 loop spans 15 amino acids. With 6 bases removed from V and 2 bases from J, the gap between germline ends came to 11 bases. The CDR3 reads CASSPRTAYNSPLHF. CDR3 bases: TGTGCCAGCAGCCCGCGGACAGCCTATAATTCACCCCTCCACTTT.

This clonotype was seen more than once but under ten times. The V gene is TRBV24-1, the J gene TRBJ2-3, with D maybe TRBD1 (6 bases). The CDR3 runs 16 residues. V lost 1 base to trimming and J lost 0 bases, with 10 bases between them. Germline V lookup: CDR1 KGHDR, CDR2 SFDVKD. CDR3 nucleotides: TGTGCCACCAGTGATTTAGGGGGACATAGCACAGATACGCAGTATTTT. Amino acids: CATSDLGGHSTDTQYF.

About this clonotype: Its ends do not fully match the called genes, so a read error is possible. DNA of the CDR3: TGTGCCAGCGGCTTACTAGCGGGGGGCCAAGAGACCCAGTACTTC. Protein sequence: CASGLLAGGQETQYF. The V and J genes are TRBV7-6 and TRBJ2-5, with 12 bases identical to TRBD2. The CDR3 covers 15 residues. Germline lookup yields CDR1 SGHVS and CDR2 FNYEAQ.

The DNA of the CDR3 is TGTGCCAGCGCGGACACGAACACCGGGGAGCTGTTTTTT. It translates to CASADTNTGELFF. This sequence joins TRBV24-1 and TRBJ2-2, with D possibly being TRBD1 (5 bases). The CDR3 totals 13 residues. Germline V gives CDR1 KGHDR, CDR2 SFDVKD. V was shortened by 11 bases and J by 0 bases, with 9 bases between the two germline ends.